One sample yielded the 27 T cell receptor beta chains listed below, sequenced in a study of T cells in Graves' hyperthyroidism and ophthalmopathy. TCR beta CDR3 region amplification was performed from RNA transcripts. HTBI primers drove first-round RT-PCR of the TCR CDR3. TCRdb re-called the multiplex PCR reads through MiXCR, storing one row per CDR3 protein. The table includes over 250,000 distinct CDR3 sequences, 25% to 30% detected once. What was sequenced was blood. The receptors derive from a man aged 40-55 years with Graves' hyperthyroidism that later progressed to Graves' ophthalmopathy.

The rearrangement joins TRBV30 to TRBJ1-3, with D perhaps matching TRBD1 (5 bases). This CDR3 is built from 10 residues. With 3 bases removed from V and 8 bases from J, the gap between germline ends came to 5 bases. Germline lookup yields CDR1 GTSNPN and CDR2 SVGIG (reference sequence). CDR3 coding DNA: TGTGCCTGGAGGGGACACACCATATATTTT. Protein: CAWRGHTIYF.

This clonotype has at least ten counts. Sequence at one end of the junction differs from germline and may be a read error. This chain connects TRBV24-1 to TRBJ2-2; D may be TRBD1 (5 bases). Germline V gives CDR1 KGHDR, CDR2 SFDVKD. The CDR3 is 13 amino acids. The CDR3 is CASARGNTGELFF. The CDR3 DNA follows: TGCGCATCCGCAAGGGGGAACACCGGGGAGCTGTTTTTT.

In its sample, this clonotype was seen many times. The rearrangement joins TRBV7-2 to TRBJ2-2; D not certain. Trimming took off 3 bases at V and 6 bases at J, with 14 bases between the two ends. Germline-derived CDR1 and CDR2 are SGHTA and FQGNSA. This CDR3 contains 15 residues. Here the CDR3 reads CASSFDYYFPGELFF. The DNA for the CDR3 is TGTGCCAGCAGCTTTGATTATTACTTTCCCGGGGAGCTGTTTTTT. The whole variable domain, filled in from reference TRBV7-2 and TRBJ2-2, reads GAGVSQSPSNKVTEKGKDVELRCDPISGHTALYWYRQSLGQGLEFLIYFQGNSAPDKSGLPSDRFSAERTGGSVSTLTIQRTQQEDSAVYLCASSFDYYFPGELFFGEGSRLTVL.

CDR3 region: CASSWWQGSSYEQYF. CDR3 DNA: TGTGCCAGCAGTTGGTGGCAGGGGAGCTCCTACGAGCAGTACTTC. V is TRBV28 and J is TRBJ2-7, with D maybe TRBD1 (6 bases). Trimming pared 4 bases from V and 0 bases from J, leaving 13 bases between. Per germline, CDR1 MDHEN and CDR2 SYDVKM. The CDR3 is 15 residues long.

This clonotype occurred many times. The rearrangement joins TRBV12-3 or TRBV12-4 to TRBJ2-2, with 10 positions matching TRBD2. This CDR3 has 16 amino acids. V was pared by 6 bases and J by 0 bases, with 4 bases of the junction left unmatched. CDR3: CASSPSGRANTGELFF. The CDR3, as DNA: TGTGCCAGCAGCCCTAGCGGGAGAGCGAACACCGGGGAGCTGTTTTTT.

In this sample, this clonotype turned up many times. V is TRBV24-1 and J is TRBJ1-2; D perhaps matches TRBD1 (6 bases). Trimming took off 3 bases at V and 8 bases at J, with 15 bases between the two ends. The length of the CDR3 is 14 residues. Germline-derived CDR1 and CDR2 are KGHDR and SFDVKD. CDR3 amino acids: CATSDTNRVRGYTF. The CDR3 nucleotides read TGTGCCACCAGTGATACTAACAGGGTCAGGGGCTACACCTTC.

In its sample, this clonotype was seen many times. The genes are TRBV5-1 and TRBJ2-2; 10 nucleotides match TRBD1. J lost 2 bases, V lost 2 bases, and 3 bases had no gene match. Germline V gene lookup returns CDR1 SGHRS and CDR2 YFSETQ. The CDR3 spans 16 residues. The CDR3 DNA reads TGCGCCAGCAGCTTTGGGACAGGGGCTAACACCGGGGAGCTGTTTTTT. Amino acid sequence: CASSFGTGANTGELFF.

J is TRBJ2-7 and V is TRBV14, with D perhaps matching TRBD1 (5 bases). Trimming pared 1 base from V and 4 bases from J, leaving 14 bases between. The germline V gene encodes CDR1 SGHDN and CDR2 FVKESK. The CDR3 contains 15 residues. The CDR3 spells CASSQGVGAIYEQYF. The CDR3 DNA is TGTGCCAGCAGCCAAGGAGTAGGGGCGATTTACGAGCAGTACTTC.

Here the CDR3 DNA reads TGTGCCAGCAGCTTATCGGGGTCAGCGGGAGAGACCCAGTACTTC. This gives the protein CASSLSGSAGETQYF. V is TRBV13 and J is TRBJ2-5; D may be TRBD2 (6 bases). This CDR3 contains 15 residues. Germline V gene data show CDR1 as PRHDT and CDR2 as FYEKMQ (reference sequence). V was cut by 2 bases and J by 4 bases, with 14 bases left in between.

The V and J genes are TRBV6-5 and TRBJ1-1; D is unclear. The V end was cut by 7 bases, the J end by 2 bases, with 11 bases between. The germline gives CDR1 MNHEY, CDR2 SVGAGI. The CDR3 consists of 13 residues. The CDR3 DNA sequence: TGTGCCAGCATTTCCGACCTAAACACTGAAGCTTTCTTT. Protein product: CASISDLNTEAFF.

This clonotype showed up many times. This rearrangement joins TRBV28 to TRBJ1-2; 8 bases match TRBD1. CDR1 MDHEN and CDR2 SYDVKM come from the germline V gene. V was clipped by 6 bases and J by 3 bases; unmatched bases: 3. The CDR3 spans 13 residues. CDR3 region: CASSPGQDYGYTF. The CDR3 coding sequence is TGTGCCAGCAGCCCGGGACAGGACTATGGCTACACCTTC.

The table lists this clonotype with many counts. This chain links TRBV6-5 with TRBJ1-5; a possible D gene is TRBD1 (6 bases). The CDR3 contains 14 residues. V lost 4 bases, J lost 3 bases, and 10 bases lay in between. Germline CDR1 reads MNHEY; CDR2 reads SVGAGI. CDR3 sequence reads: CASSSGQHNQPQHF. CDR3 sequence (DNA): TGTGCCAGCAGTTCAGGACAGCACAATCAGCCCCAGCATTTT.

V is TRBV27 and J is TRBJ2-2; D not certain. The CDR3 consists of 15 residues. The V end lost 4 bases, the J end lost 3 bases, and 12 bases lay between the germline ends. Germline V lookup: CDR1 MNHEY, CDR2 SMNVEV (reference sequence). Here the CDR3 DNA reads TGTGCCAGCAGTTCCATAACAGAGTACACCGGGGAGCTGTTTTTT. Translating it yields CASSSITEYTGELFF.

V is TRBV29-1 and J is TRBJ1-1; D not resolved. The CDR3 length is 13 residues. Trimming left V 0 bases short and J 1 base short, with 6 bases between. Germline V gene data show CDR1 as SQVTM and CDR2 as ANQGSEA. This CDR3 is CSVEERANTEAFF. The CDR3 bases are TGCAGCGTTGAAGAGAGGGCGAACACTGAAGCTTTCTTT. Drawing the rest from reference TRBV29-1 and TRBJ1-1, the complete variable domain is SAVISQKPSRDICQRGTSLTIQCQVDSQVTMMFWYRQQPGQSLTLIATANQGSEATYESGFVIDKFPISRPNLTFSTLTVSNMSPEDSSIYLCSVEERANTEAFFGQGTRLTVV.

The rearrangement links TRBV27 to TRBJ2-7; tentative D call: TRBD1 (5 bases). CDR1 is MNHEY, CDR2 SMNVEV, per germline (reference sequence). The V gene lost 1 base and the J gene lost 2 bases, with 12 bases spanning the gap. The CDR3 has 15 residues. CDR3 protein: CASSLFLGQTYEQYF. The DNA of the CDR3 is TGTGCCAGCAGTTTATTTTTGGGGCAGACCTACGAGCAGTACTTC.

The gene calls are TRBV18 and TRBJ1-2, with unresolved D. The CDR3 contains 15 residues. Looked up from germline, CDR1 is KGHSH and CDR2 is LQKENI. V lost 6 bases and J lost 6, with 20 bases in between. CDR3 residues: CASSPSPGPEDGYTF. The CDR3 DNA reads TGTGCCAGCTCCCCCTCTCCGGGCCCAGAGGATGGCTACACCTTC.

This clonotype was found a few times. The chain couples TRBV27 to TRBJ1-6; 7 bases map to TRBD1. J gave up 0 bases and V 2 bases, and 7 bases lay outside the gene matches. This CDR3 has 18 residues. Germline CDR1 MNHEY, CDR2 SMNVEV (reference sequence). The CDR3 DNA follows: TGTGCCAGCAGTTTACAGGCAGGGGGAGGCTCCTATAATTCACCCCTCCACTTT. It encodes CASSLQAGGGSYNSPLHF.

This clonotype was found many times. Here the CDR3 reads CATSDPGQGGVGEQYF. CDR3 coding DNA: TGTGCCACCAGTGACCCCGGACAGGGCGGCGTCGGCGAGCAGTACTTC. The rearrangement links TRBV24-1 to TRBJ2-7; 8 nucleotides match TRBD1. The germline V gene encodes CDR1 KGHDR and CDR2 SFDVKD. Unmatched junction bases numbered 13, after V lost 4 bases and J lost 6 bases. The CDR3 runs to 16 residues.

The chain is built from TRBV7-3 and TRBJ1-2, with D possibly TRBD1 on 5 matching bases. This CDR3 region has 16 residues. V was pared by 0 bases and J by 6 bases, with 17 bases between. CDR1 SGHTA and CDR2 FQGTGA come from the germline V gene. The CDR3 DNA reads TGTGCCAGCAGCTTAACTCGATCGGGAGGGGTGGATGGCTACACCTTC. This codes for CASSLTRSGGVDGYTF. Based on the CDR3 plus reference TRBV7-3 and TRBJ1-2, the full variable domain is GAGVSQTPSNKVTEKGKYVELRCDPISGHTALYWYRQSLGQGPEFLIYFQGTGAADDSGLPNDRFFAVRPEGSVSTLKIQRTERGDSAVYLCASSLTRSGGVDGYTFGSGTRLTVV.

This chain joins TRBV15 and TRBJ2-7; 11 nucleotides line up with TRBD1. Germline lookup yields CDR1 LNHNV and CDR2 YYDKDF (reference sequence). The CDR3 has 16 residues. The V and J ends lost 2 bases and 4 bases, in that order; junction bases with no gene match: 7. The CDR3 DNA sequence: TGTGCCACCAGCAGATCGGGGGACAGGGGGGAATACGAGCAGTACTTC. Translated: CATSRSGDRGEYEQYF.

This clonotype has a handful of counts. V gene TRBV28 combines with J gene TRBJ1-2; D is possibly TRBD1 (6 bases). CDR1 is MDHEN and CDR2 is SYDVKM in the germline V gene. The germline V and J ends were trimmed by 5 bases and 2 bases, with 15 bases remaining between them. CDR3 size: 15 residues. CDR3 region: CASSTPTGLNYGYTF. The CDR3 DNA reads as TGTGCCAGCAGTACACCGACAGGATTGAACTATGGCTACACCTTC.

Ten or more counts support this clonotype. J is TRBJ2-1 and V is TRBV11-2; TRBD1 is a possible D gene (6 bases). V lost 0 bases to trimming and J lost 12 bases, with 12 bases between them. The CDR3 runs 13 residues. The germline V gene encodes CDR1 SGHAT and CDR2 FQNNGV. CDR3 coding DNA: TGTGCCAGCAGCTTAGACTTACAGGGTCCGCAGTTCTTC. This sequence encodes CASSLDLQGPQFF.

This clonotype was recorded many times. The chain is built from TRBV29-1 and TRBJ2-7; 12 bases fit TRBD2. The CDR3 consists of 13 residues. Per germline, CDR1 SQVTM and CDR2 ANQGSEA. V gave up 6 bases and J gave up 5 bases; unmatched junction bases: 5. In nucleotides, the CDR3 is TGCAGCGTGACTAGCGGGAGTATGAACGAGCAGTACTTC. Encoded protein: CSVTSGSMNEQYF.

The V gene is TRBV6-9, the J gene TRBJ1-2; 7 nucleotides line up with TRBD1. The length of the CDR3 is 14 residues. Germline assignment: CDR1 MNHGY and CDR2 SVAAGI. Unmatched junction bases numbered 2, after V lost 0 bases and J lost 4 bases. The DNA for the CDR3 is TGTGCCAGCAGTTATTCGAACAGGGGCTATGGCTACACCTTC. It translates to CASSYSNRGYGYTF.

This clonotype was seen repeatedly, ten times or more. V and J are TRBV6-5 and TRBJ2-7, with D perhaps matching TRBD1 (5 bases). The V gene lost 5 bases and the J gene lost 3 bases, with 11 bases spanning the gap. The germline CDR1 and CDR2 sequences are MNHEY and SVGAGI. The CDR3 covers 13 residues. Here the CDR3 DNA reads TGTGCCAGCAGTACCGAAGACAGCTACGAGCAGTACTTC. Residues: CASSTEDSYEQYF.

The V and J genes are TRBV27 and TRBJ2-7, with 8 bases identical to TRBD1. This CDR3 is built from 14 residues. Germline V CDR1 and CDR2: MNHEY, SMNVEV (reference sequence). V trimming: 5 bases; J trimming: 5 bases; junction bases outside the gene matches: 8. The CDR3 here is CASSPRTGMNEQYF. The DNA of the CDR3 is TGTGCCAGCAGTCCTCGGACAGGGATGAACGAGCAGTACTTC.

The genes are TRBV20-1 and TRBJ1-2; D is ambiguous. Trimming took off 6 bases at V and 0 bases at J, with 8 bases between the two ends. CDR1 is DFQATT and CDR2 is SNEGSKA in the germline V gene (reference sequence). This CDR3 is 12 amino acids long. The CDR3: CSATAANYGYTF. The CDR3 coding sequence is TGCAGTGCAACAGCTGCTAACTATGGCTACACCTTC.